This TCR beta chain was captured in a study of Graves' ophthalmopathy and Graves' hyperthyroidism. Findings and limits, study-wide: Discriminating ophthalmopathy from stable hyperthyroidism, a 13-signature model attained a sensitivity of about 90% and a specificity of 80% to 82%. For predicting ophthalmopathy progression, the model had around 64% sensitivity and around 72% specificity.

This clonotype was found many times. Its target is unknown. Germline V gene sequence: CDR1 MGHRA, CDR2 YSYEKL. The CDR3 runs to 15 residues. Trimming shortened V by 2 bases and J by 3 bases, and 13 bases separated the two germline ends. RNA transcripts served as template for amplifying TCR beta CDR3 sequences. Second-round multiplex PCR followed a first-round RT-PCR using HTBI primers. TCRdb processed the multiplex PCR reads anew with MiXCR; each CDR3 protein has one entry. The table has almost 400,000 distinct CDR3 sequences, approximately 20% seen once; the top ten hold about 1.4%. The chain employs TRBV4-1 and TRBJ2-5, with TRBD1 as a possible D gene (6 bases). This receptor was identified in a woman aged 18-30 years with Graves' ophthalmopathy. The sequencing sample was made of peripheral blood. The CDR3 reads CASSQRFPGEETQYF. CDR3 coding DNA: TGCGCCAGCAGCCAACGTTTTCCAGGGGAAGAGACCCAGTACTTC.